These T cell receptor beta chains were read from a single sample in a study of shared clonotypes between healthy human individuals. Method: immunoSEQ multiplex PCR; TCRdb's copy keeps in-frame clones and lacks some. The table lists around 2.1 million clones, more than 85% of them singletons, with approximately 1.7% in the top ten. The sequenced material came from naive CD8+ T cells from PBMCs. Source of these receptors: a man aged 18 to 29 in good health. Some clones in this sample may be carry-over from other donors' samples. Both conserved end residues are part of each CDR3. D genes are given only for firm matches. Clone size is shown for a subset of rows, as once, few, many or a class of expanded clone.

TRBJ1-4 TRBV13 - - TGTGCCAGCAGCTCCCTCGAGGCAGGAAATGAAAAACTGTTTTTT CASSSLEAGNEKLFF
TRBJ2-7 TRBV9 - - TGTGCCAGCAGCGTATATGAGTCCCCCTACGAGCAGTACTTC CASSVYESPYEQYF
TRBJ2-1 TRBV9 few - TGTGCCAGCAGCGGACAGGGTAGCGGGACCTCCTACAATGAGCAGTTCTTC CASSGQGSGTSYNEQFF
TRBJ1-4 TRBV9 - - TGTGCCAGCAGCGTAGGAGGGGGACAAGGGTCTGAAAAACTGTTTTTT CASSVGGGQGSEKLFF
TRBJ2-7 TRBV10-3 - - TGTGCCATCAGTGTAACCGGGACAACGTACGAGCAGTACTTC CAISVTGTTYEQYF
TRBJ2-1 TRBV13 - TRBD2 TGTGCCAGCAGCTTAGTGACTAGCACCGATGAGCAGTTCTTC CASSLVTSTDEQFF
TRBJ2-7 TRBV6-5 - - TGTGCCAGCAGCTACGTGGAGGGCGGTACTGGGGAGCAGTACTTC CASSYVEGGTGEQYF
TRBJ2-3 TRBV28 - - TGTGCCAGCAGTTTAAGGGCAGGGGCGGTAGAAACAGATACGCAGTATTTT CASSLRAGAVETDTQYF
TRBJ2-2 TRBV19 - - TGTGCCAGTAGTTCCGACTCGAACACCGGGGAGCTGTTTTTT CASSSDSNTGELFF
TRBJ1-1 TRBV4-3 few TRBD1 TGCGCCAGCAGCCAATCGGACAGGGCGCACACTGAAGCTTTCTTT CASSQSDRAHTEAFF
TRBJ2-7 TRBV7-2 - TRBD2 TGTGCCAGCAGCCCGGGACTAGCGGGGTCCTACGAGCAGTACTTC CASSPGLAGSYEQYF
TRBJ2-7 TRBV19 - - TGTGCCAGTAGGGGCTCACAGTACTCCTACGAGCAGTACTTC CASRGSQYSYEQYF
TRBJ1-2 TRBV9 - - TGTGCCAGCAGCGTAGCTACATGGGTTGGGGGCTATGGCTACACCTTC CASSVATWVGGYGYTF
TRBJ1-2 TRBV9 - - TGTGCCAGCAGGGGGCCGAGGTTGCAGGGCTATGGCTACACCTTC CASRGPRLQGYGYTF
TRBJ1-5 TRBV27 - TRBD1 TGTGCCAGCAGGCGGGGGACAGGGTTCGATCAGCCCCAGCATTTT CASRRGTGFDQPQHF
TRBJ1-1 TRBV9 few TRBD1 TGTGCCAGCAGCGTAGGAAGGGGGCATGGCACTGAAGCTTTCTTT CASSVGRGHGTEAFF
TRBJ2-7 TRBV29-1 - - TGCAGCGTACAGGGAGGAAGGTCCTACGAGCAGTACTTC CSVQGGRSYEQYF
TRBJ2-7 TRBV6-5 - TRBD2 TGTGCCAGCAGGGGACTAGCGGGCCGGGCCTACGAGCAGTACTTC CASRGLAGRAYEQYF
TRBJ2-7 TRBV7-9 - TRBD1 TGTGCCAGCAGCTCTTCCGGGACAGTCTACGAGCAGTACTTC CASSSSGTVYEQYF
TRBJ1-2 TRBV2 - - TGTGCCAGCAGTGTTGGGTCAGGGAGCGGCTACACCTTC CASSVGSGSGYTF
TRBJ2-1 TRBV7-9 - - TGTGCCAGCAGCGGAGGTAGCTCCTACAATGAGCAGTTCTTC CASSGGSSYNEQFF
TRBJ1-2 TRBV27 - - TGTGCCAGCAGTCCCCTCGGGAAGGGATGGTATGGCTACACCTTC CASSPLGKGWYGYTF
TRBJ2-7 TRBV13 - TRBD2 TGTGCCAGCAGCCTGAGCGGGGGCCGCCACGAGCAGTACTTC CASSLSGGRHEQYF
TRBJ2-7 TRBV7-9 - - TGTGCCAGCAGCCCGGGGCAGGGGTACGAGCAGTACTTC CASSPGQGYEQYF
TRBJ2-1 TRBV9 - TRBD1 TGTGCCAGCAGCAACCGGGACAGGGCCCTTCAGGGTCAGTTCTTC CASSNRDRALQGQFF
TRBJ2-3 TRBV29-1 - - TGCAGCGTTGTGCGGTCTAGCACAGATACGCAGTATTTT CSVVRSSTDTQYF
TRBJ1-2 TRBV7-9 - - TGTGCCAGCAGCGCCCGGGACGGACCTAACTATGGTTACACCTTC CASSARDGPNYGYTF
TRBJ2-5 TRBV11-2 - - TGTGCCAGCAGCTTAACCCCCCGGGCTAGCGCCCAGCAAGAGACCCAGTACTTC CASSLTPRASAQQETQYF